The table lists the clone carrying this T cell receptor beta chain with a few counts. Germline values: CDR1 SGHNT, CDR2 YENEEA. The ends lost 1 base at V and 1 base at J; junction bases unmatched: 8. This CDR3 contains 19 residues. Sequencing was performed with immunoSEQ multiplex PCR; in TCRdb, only in-frame clones are kept and a portion is missing. The top ten hold roughly 2.5% of the sample, which has 120,000 or so clones, about 93% seen once. The record originates from a study of control samples from healthy donors and cancer patients. This TCR was recovered from a man between 18 and 29 years old in good health. The chain recombines TRBV11-3 with TRBJ2-2, with TRBD2 matching 11 bases. Source material: blood. The CDR3 spells CASSLAFPTSGVNTGELFF. The CDR3 coding sequence is TGTGCCAGCAGCTTAGCTTTCCCGACTAGCGGGGTGAACACCGGGGAGCTGTTTTTT. The whole variable domain, remainder taken from reference TRBV11-3 and TRBJ2-2, is EAGVVQSPRYKIIEKKQPVAFWCNPISGHNTLYWYLQNLGQGPELLIRYENEEAVDDSQLPKDRFSAERLKGVDSTLKIQPAELGDSAVYLCASSLAFPTSGVNTGELFFGEGSRLTVL.